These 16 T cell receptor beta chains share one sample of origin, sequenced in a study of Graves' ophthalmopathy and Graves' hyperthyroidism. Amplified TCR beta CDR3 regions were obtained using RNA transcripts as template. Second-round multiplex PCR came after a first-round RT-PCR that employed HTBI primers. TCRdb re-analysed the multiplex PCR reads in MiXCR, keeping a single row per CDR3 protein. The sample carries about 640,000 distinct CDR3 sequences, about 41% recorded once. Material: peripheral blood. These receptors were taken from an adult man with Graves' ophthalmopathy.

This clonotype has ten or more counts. The CDR3 nucleotides are TGTGCCAGCAACAGGGCGGAAAACTATGGCTACACCTTC. It is translated as CASNRAENYGYTF. The chain employs TRBV7-9 and TRBJ1-2; TRBD1 might be the D (6 bases). Trimming left V 7 bases short and J 2 bases short, with 11 bases between. Germline CDR1 reads SEHNR; CDR2 reads FQNEAQ (reference sequence). CDR3 length: 13 amino acids.

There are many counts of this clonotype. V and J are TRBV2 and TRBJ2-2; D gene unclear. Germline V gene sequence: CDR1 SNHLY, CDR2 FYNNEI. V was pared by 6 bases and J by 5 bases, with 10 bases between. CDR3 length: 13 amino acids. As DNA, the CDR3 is TGTGCCAGCAGAAACCCCCGGACCGGGGAGCTGTTTTTT. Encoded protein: CASRNPRTGELFF.

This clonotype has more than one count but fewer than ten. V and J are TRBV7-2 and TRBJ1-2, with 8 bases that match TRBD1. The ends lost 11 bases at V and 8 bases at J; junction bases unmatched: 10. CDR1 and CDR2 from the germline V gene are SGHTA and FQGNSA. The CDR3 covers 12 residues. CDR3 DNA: TGTGCCTTGATGCAGGGGGCAGGGGGCTACACCTTC. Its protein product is CALMQGAGGYTF. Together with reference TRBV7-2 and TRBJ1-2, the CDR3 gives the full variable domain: GAGVSQSPSNKVTEKGKDVELRCDPISGHTALYWYRQSLGQGLEFLIYFQGNSAPDKSGLPSDRFSAERTGGSVSTLTIQRTQQEDSAVYLCALMQGAGGYTFGSGTRLTVV.

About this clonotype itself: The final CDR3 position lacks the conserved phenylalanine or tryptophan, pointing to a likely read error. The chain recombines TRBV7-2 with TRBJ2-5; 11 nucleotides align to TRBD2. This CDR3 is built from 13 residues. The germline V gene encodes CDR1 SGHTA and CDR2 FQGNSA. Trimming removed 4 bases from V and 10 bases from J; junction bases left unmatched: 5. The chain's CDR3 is CASSSDGTSGQYL. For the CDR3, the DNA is TGTGCCAGCAGCTCGGACGGGACTAGCGGCCAGTACCTC.

The CDR3 spells CASSRRQGALELFF. CDR3 DNA sequence: TGTGCCAGCAGCCGTCGACAGGGGGCTCTAGAGCTGTTTTTT. The J gene is TRBJ2-2, the V gene TRBV3-1, with 10 bases lining up with TRBD1. The CDR3 sequence is 14 residues long. The germline CDR1 and CDR2 sequences are LGHDT and YNNKEL (reference sequence). Trimming at V came to 4 bases and at J to 11 bases, leaving 7 bases not matched to a gene.

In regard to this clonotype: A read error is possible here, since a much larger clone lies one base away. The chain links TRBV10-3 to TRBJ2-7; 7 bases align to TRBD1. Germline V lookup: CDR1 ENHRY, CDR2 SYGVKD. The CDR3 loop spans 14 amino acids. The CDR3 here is CAISEPGGFGELYF. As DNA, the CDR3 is TGTGCCATCAGTGAACCAGGGGGTTTCGGCGAGCTGTACTTC.

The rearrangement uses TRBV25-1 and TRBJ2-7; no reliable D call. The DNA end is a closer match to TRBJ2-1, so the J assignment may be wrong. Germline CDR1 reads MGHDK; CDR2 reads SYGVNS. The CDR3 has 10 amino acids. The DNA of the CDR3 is TGTGCCAGCAGTGCCCGTGAGCAGTTCTTC. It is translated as CASSAREQFF.

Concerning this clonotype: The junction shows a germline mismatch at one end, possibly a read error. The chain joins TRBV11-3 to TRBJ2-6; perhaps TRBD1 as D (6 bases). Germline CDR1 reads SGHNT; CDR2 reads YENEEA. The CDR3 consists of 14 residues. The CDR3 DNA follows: TGTGCCAGCAGCCACGACGGACAGCTCAACACTGAAGCTTTC. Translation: CASSHDGQLNTEAF.

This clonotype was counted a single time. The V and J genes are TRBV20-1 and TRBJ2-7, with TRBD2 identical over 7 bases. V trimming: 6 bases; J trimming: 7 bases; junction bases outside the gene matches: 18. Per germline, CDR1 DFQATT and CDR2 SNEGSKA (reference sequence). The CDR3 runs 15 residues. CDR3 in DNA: TGCAGTGCCTCCGAAGCGGGAAGTCTTTACAATGAGCAGTACTTC. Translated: CSASEAGSLYNEQYF.

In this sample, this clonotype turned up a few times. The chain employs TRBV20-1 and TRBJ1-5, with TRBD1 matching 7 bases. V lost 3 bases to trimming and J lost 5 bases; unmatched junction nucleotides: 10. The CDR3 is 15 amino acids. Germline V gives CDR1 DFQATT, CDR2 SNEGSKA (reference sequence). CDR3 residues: CSARDLQGPDQPQHF. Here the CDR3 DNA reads TGCAGTGCTAGGGATTTACAGGGGCCAGATCAGCCCCAGCATTTT.

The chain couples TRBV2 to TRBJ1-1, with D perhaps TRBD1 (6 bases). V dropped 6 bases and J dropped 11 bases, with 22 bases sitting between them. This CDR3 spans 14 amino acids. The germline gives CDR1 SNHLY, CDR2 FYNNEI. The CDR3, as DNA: TGTGCCAGCAGGCATGCAGGGGACCGGCCTAAGGCTTTCTTT. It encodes CASRHAGDRPKAFF.

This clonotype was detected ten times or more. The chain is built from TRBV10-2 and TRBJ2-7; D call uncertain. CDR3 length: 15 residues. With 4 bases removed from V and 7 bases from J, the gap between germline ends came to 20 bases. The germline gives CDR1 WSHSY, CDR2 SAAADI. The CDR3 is CASSARMGSRQEQYF. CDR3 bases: TGCGCCAGCAGTGCCAGAATGGGATCGAGACAAGAGCAGTACTTC.

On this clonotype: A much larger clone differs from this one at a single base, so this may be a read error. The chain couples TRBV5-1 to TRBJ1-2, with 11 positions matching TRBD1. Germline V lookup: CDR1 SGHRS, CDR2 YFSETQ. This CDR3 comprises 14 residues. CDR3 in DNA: TGCGTCAGCAGCTTGGAGGGACAGGGGGATGGCTACACCTTC. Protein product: CVSSLEGQGDGYTF.

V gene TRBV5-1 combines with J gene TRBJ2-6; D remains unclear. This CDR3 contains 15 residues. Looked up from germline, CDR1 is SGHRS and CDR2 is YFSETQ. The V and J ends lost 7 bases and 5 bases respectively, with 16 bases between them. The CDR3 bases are TGCGCCAGCGCCGACGGAGAGGCTAGGGCCAACGTCCTGACTTTC. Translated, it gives CASADGEARANVLTF.

CDR3 amino acids: CASSPAPRSSGANVLTF. CDR3 bases: TGTGCCAGCAGCCCAGCTCCCCGGTCCTCTGGGGCCAACGTCCTGACTTTC. The chain recombines TRBV7-9 with TRBJ2-6; D uncertain. With 5 bases removed from V and 0 bases from J, the gap between germline ends came to 14 bases. Per the germline V gene, CDR1 is SEHNR and CDR2 is FQNEAQ (reference sequence). CDR3 length: 17 residues.

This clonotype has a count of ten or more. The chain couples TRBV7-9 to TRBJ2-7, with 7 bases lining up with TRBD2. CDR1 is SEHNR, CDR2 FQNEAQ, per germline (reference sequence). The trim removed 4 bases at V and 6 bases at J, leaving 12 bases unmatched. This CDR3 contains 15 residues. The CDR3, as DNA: TGTGCCAGCAGCTCTTGGCGGGAGATTGTGGGCGAGCAGTACTTC. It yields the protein CASSSWREIVGEQYF.